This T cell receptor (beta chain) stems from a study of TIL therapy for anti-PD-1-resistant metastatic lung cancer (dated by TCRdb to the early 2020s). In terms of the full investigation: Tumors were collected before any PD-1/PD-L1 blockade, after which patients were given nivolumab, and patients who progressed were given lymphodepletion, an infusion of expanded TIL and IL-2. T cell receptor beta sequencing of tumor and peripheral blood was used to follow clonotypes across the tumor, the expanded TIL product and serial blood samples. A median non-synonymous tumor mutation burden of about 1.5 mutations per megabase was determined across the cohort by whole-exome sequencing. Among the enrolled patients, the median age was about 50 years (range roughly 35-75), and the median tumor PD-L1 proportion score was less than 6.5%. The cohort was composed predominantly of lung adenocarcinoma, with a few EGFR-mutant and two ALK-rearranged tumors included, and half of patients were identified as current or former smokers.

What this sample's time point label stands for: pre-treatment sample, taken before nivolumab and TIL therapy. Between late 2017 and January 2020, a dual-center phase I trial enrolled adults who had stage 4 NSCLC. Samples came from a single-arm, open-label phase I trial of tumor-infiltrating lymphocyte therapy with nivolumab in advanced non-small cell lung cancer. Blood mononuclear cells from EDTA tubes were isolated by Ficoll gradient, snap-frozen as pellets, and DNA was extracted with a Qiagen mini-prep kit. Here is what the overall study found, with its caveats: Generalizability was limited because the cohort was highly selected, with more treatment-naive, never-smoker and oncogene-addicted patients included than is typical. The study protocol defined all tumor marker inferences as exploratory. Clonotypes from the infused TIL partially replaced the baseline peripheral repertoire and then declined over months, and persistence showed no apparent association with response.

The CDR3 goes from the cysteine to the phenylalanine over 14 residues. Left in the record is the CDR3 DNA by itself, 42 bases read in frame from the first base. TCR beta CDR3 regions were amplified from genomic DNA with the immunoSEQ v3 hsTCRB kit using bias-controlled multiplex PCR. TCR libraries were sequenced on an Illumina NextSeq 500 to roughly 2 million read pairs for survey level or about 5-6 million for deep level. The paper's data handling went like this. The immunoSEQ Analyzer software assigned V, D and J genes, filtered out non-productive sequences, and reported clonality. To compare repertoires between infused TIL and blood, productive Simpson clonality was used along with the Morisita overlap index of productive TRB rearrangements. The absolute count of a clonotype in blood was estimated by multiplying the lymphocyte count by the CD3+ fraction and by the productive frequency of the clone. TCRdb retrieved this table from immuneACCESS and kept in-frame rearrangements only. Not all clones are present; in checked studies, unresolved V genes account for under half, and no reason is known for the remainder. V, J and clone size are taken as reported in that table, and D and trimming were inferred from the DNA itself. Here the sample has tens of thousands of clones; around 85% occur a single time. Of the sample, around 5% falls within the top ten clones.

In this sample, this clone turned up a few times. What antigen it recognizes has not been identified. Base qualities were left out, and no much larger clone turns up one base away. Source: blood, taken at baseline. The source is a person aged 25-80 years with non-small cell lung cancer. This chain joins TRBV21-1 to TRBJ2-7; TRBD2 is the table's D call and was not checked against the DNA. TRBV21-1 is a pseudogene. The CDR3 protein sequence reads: CASSAEGGGYEQYF. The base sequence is TGTGCCAGCAGCGCGGAGGGTGGAGGCTACGAGCAGTACTTC.